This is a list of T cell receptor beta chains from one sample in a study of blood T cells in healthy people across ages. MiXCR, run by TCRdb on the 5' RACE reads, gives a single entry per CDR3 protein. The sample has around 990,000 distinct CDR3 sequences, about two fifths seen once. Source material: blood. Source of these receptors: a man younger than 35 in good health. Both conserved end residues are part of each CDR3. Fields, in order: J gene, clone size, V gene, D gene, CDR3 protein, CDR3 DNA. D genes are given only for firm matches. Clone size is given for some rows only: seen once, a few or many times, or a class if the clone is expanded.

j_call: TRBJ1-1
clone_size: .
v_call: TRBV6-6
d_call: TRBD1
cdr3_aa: CASTDRGGGGEAFF
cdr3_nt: TGTGCCAGCACTGACAGGGGCGGAGGAGGTGAAGCTTTCTTT

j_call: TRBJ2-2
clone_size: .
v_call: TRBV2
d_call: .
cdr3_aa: CASQPGTNTGELFF
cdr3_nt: TGTGCCAGCCAACCCGGGACCAACACCGGGGAGCTGTTTTTT

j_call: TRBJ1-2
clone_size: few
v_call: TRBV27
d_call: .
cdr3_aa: CASSRTRNYGYTF
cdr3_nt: TGTGCCAGCTCAAGGACAAGGAACTATGGCTACACCTTC

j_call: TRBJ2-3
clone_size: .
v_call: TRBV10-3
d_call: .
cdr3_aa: CAISESIDTQYF
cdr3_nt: TGTGCCATCAGTGAGTCCATAGATACGCAGTATTTT

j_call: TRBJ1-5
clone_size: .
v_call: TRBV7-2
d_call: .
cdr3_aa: CASSLGSGEGQPQHF
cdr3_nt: TGTGCCAGCAGCTTAGGTTCCGGTGAGGGCCAGCCCCAGCATTTT

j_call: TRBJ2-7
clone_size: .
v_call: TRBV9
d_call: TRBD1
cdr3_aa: CASSVTGESSYNEQYF
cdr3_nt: TGTGCCAGCAGCGTGACAGGGGAGAGCTCCTACAATGAGCAGTACTTC

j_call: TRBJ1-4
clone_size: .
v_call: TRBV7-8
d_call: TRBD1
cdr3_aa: CASSSLRGQGASEKLFF
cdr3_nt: TGTGCCAGCAGCTCCCTTCGCGGACAGGGAGCCTCTGAAAAACTGTTTTTT

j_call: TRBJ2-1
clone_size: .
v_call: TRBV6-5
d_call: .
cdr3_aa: CARSYRTIYNEQFF
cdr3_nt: TGTGCCCGCAGTTACAGGACAATTTACAATGAGCAGTTCTTC

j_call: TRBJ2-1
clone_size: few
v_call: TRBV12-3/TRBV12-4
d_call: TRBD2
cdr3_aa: CASSPTGLAGAYGDEQFF
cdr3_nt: TGTGCCAGCAGCCCGACAGGACTAGCGGGGGCCTATGGGGATGAGCAGTTCTTC

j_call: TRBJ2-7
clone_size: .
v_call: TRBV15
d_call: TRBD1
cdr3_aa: CATSREKGARSNEQYF
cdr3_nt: TGTGCCACCAGCAGAGAAAAGGGGGCACGAAGTAACGAGCAGTACTTC

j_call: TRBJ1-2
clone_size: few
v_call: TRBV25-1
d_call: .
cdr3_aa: CASSEDGDVPYRYTF
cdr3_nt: TGTGCCAGCAGTGAAGATGGGGATGTCCCCTATCGCTACACCTTC

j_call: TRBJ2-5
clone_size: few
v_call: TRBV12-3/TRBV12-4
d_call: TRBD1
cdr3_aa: CASSPGQRYQETQYF
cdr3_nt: TGTGCCAGCAGTCCGGGACAGCGATACCAAGAGACCCAGTACTTC

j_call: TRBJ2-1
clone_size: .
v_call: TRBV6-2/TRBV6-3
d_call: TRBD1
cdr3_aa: CASIRLGQGNNEQFF
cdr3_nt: TGTGCCAGCATCCGTCTGGGACAGGGAAACAATGAGCAGTTCTTC

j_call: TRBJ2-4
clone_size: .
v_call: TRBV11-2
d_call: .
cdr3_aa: CASSPAFTGAKNIQYF
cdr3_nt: TGTGCCAGCAGCCCAGCCTTTACAGGGGCCAAAAACATTCAGTACTTC

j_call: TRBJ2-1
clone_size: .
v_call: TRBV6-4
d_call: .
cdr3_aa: CASSLDGTSYEQFF
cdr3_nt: TGTGCCAGCAGTCTAGACGGGACAAGCTACGAGCAGTTCTTC

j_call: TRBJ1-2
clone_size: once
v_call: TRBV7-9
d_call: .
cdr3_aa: CASSARGAGRAGNGYTF
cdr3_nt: TGTGCCAGCAGCGCAAGGGGGGCGGGCAGGGCTGGTAATGGCTACACCTTC

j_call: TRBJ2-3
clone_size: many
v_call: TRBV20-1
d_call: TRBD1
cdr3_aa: CSARDKYRGPSTDTQYF
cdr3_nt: TGCAGTGCTAGAGACAAATACAGGGGACCGAGCACAGATACGCAGTATTTT

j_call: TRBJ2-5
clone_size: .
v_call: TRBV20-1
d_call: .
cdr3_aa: CSASRAVQETQYF
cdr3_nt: TGCAGTGCTAGTAGGGCAGTTCAAGAGACCCAGTACTTC

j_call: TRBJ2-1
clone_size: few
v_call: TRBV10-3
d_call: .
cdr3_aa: CAISVQGPSDEQFF
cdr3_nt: TGTGCCATCAGTGTCCAGGGACCCTCGGATGAGCAGTTCTTC

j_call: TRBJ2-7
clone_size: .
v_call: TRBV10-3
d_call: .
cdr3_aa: CAISEGAFYEQYF
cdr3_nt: TGTGCCATCAGTGAGGGGGCCTTTTACGAGCAGTACTTC

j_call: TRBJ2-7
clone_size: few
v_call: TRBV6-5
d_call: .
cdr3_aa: CASSYGGLTPYEQYF
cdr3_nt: TGTGCCAGCAGTTACGGGGGACTGACACCCTACGAGCAGTACTTC

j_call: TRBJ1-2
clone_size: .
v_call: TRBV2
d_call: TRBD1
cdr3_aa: CASSRQGTDYGYTF
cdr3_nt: TGTGCCAGCAGCCGACAGGGGACGGACTATGGCTACACCTTC

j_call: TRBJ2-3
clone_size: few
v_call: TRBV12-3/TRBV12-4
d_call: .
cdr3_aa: CASSFDRGITDTQYF
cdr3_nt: TGTGCCAGCAGTTTTGATAGGGGAATAACAGATACGCAGTATTTT

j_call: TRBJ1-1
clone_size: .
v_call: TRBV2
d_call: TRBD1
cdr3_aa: CASRLDLGQGEAFF
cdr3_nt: TGTGCCAGCCGACTTGACTTGGGACAGGGGGAAGCTTTCTTT

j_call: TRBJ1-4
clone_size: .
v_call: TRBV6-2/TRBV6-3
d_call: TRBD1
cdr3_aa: CASSRAGTALEKLFF
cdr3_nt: TGTGCCAGCAGTCGGGCCGGGACAGCACTCGAAAAACTGTTTTTT

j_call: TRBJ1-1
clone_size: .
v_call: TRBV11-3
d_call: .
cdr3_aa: CASSLDSRENTEAFF
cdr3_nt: TGTGCCAGCAGCTTAGATTCGCGGGAGAACACTGAAGCTTTCTTT

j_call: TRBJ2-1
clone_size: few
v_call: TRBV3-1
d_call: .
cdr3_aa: CASSQVRRGDEQFF
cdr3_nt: TGTGCCAGCAGCCAAGTAAGGAGAGGTGATGAGCAGTTCTTC

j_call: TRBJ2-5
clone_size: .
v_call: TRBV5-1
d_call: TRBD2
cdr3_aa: CASSITSAQETQYF
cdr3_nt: TGCGCCAGCAGCATTACTAGCGCGCAAGAGACCCAGTACTTC

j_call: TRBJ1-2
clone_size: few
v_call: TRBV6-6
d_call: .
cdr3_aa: CASSYEGDYGYTF
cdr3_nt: TGTGCCAGCAGTTATGAGGGGGACTATGGCTACACCTTC

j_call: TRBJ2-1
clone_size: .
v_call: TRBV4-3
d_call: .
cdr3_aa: CASSQGTSYNEQFF
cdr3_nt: TGCGCCAGCAGCCAAGGGACAAGTTACAATGAGCAGTTCTTC

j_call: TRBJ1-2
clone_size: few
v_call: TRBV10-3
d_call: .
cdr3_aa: CASTSGGDAGYTF
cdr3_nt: .